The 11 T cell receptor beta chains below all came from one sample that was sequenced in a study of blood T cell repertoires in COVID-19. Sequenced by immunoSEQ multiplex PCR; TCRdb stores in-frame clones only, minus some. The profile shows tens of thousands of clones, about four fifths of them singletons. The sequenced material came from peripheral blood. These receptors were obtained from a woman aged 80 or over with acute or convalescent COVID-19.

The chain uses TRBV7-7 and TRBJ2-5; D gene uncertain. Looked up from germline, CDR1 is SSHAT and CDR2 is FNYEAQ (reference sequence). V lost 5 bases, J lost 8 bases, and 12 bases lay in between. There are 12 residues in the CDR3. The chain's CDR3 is CASSLTRDTQYF. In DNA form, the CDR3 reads TGTGCCAGCAGCCTAACCCGTGATACCCAGTACTTC.

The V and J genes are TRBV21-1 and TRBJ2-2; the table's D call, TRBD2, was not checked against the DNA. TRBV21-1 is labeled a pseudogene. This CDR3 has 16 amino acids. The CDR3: CASSKRASQNTGELFF. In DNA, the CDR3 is TGTGCCAGCAGCAAGCGGGCCAGCCAGAACACCGGGGAGCTGTTTTTT.

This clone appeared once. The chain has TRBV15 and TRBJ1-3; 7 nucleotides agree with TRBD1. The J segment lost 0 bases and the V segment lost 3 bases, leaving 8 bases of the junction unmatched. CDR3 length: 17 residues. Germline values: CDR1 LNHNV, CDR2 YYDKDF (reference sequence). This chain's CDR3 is CATSRGDSAFSGNTIYF. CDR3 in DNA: TGTGCCACCAGCAGGGGGGACAGCGCATTCTCTGGAAACACCATATATTTT.

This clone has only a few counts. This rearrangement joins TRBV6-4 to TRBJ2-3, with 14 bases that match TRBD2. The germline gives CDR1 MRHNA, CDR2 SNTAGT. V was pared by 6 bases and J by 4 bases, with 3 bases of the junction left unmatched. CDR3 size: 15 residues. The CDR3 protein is CASRKTSGGADTQYF. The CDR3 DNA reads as TGTGCCAGCAGGAAGACTAGCGGGGGGGCAGATACGCAGTATTTT.

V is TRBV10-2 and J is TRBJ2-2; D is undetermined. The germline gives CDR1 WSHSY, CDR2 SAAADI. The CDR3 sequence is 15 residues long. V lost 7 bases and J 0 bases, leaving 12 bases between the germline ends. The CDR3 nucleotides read TGCGCCAGCACTCTGCTACCCGCGAACACCGGGGAGCTGTTTTTT. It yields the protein CASTLLPANTGELFF.

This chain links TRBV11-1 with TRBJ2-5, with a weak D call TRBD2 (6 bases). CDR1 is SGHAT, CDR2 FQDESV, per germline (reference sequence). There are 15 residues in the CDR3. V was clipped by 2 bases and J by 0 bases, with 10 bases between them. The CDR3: CASSLRAGYQETQYF. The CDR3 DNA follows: TGTGCCAGCAGCTTAAGGGCGGGATACCAAGAGACCCAGTACTTC.

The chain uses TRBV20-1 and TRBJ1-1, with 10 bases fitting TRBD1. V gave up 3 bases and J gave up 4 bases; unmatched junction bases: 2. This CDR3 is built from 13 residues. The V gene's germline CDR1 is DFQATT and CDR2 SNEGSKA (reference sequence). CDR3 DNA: TGCAGTGCTAGTAGGGACAGGGGCACTGAAGCTTTCTTT. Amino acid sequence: CSASRDRGTEAFF.

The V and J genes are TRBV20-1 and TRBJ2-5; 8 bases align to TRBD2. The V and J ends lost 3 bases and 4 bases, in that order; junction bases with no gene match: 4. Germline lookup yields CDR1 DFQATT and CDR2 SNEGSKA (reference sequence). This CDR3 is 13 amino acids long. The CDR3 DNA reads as TGCAGTGCTAGTCCGGCGGGGGGAGAGACCCAGTACTTC. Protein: CSASPAGGETQYF.

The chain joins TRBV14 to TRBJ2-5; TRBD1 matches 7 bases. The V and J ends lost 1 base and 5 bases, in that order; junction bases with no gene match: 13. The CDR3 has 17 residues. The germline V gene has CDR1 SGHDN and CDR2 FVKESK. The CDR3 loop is CASSQGRGQLRWETQYF. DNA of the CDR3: TGTGCCAGCAGCCAAGGACGGGGACAGCTCCGTTGGGAGACCCAGTACTTC.

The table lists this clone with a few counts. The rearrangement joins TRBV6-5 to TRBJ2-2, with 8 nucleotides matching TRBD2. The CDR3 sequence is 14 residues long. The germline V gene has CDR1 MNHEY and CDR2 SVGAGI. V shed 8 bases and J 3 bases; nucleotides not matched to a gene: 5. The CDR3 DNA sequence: TGTGCCAGCGCGGGAGGTGCGGACACCGGGGAGCTGTTTTTT. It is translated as CASAGGADTGELFF.

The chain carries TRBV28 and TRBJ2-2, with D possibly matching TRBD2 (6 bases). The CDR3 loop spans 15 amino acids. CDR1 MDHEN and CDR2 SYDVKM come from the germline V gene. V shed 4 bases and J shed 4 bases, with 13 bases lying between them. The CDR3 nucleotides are TGTGCCAGCAGTTCGGAGGGCCAGGGCACCGGGGAGCTGTTTTTT. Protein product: CASSSEGQGTGELFF.